This is a list of T cell receptor beta chains from one sample in a study of T cell responses to AZD1222 COVID-19 vaccine. Profiling relied on immunoSEQ multiplex PCR, and the TCRdb table lists in-frame clones only, not all of them. Among approximately 140,000 clones listed, roughly 92% were seen once. The specimen was peripheral blood, collected 28 days after the second AZD1222 dose. The receptors stem from an adult who received the AZD1222 COVID-19 vaccine. Each CDR3 is given with its conserved first and last residue. The D gene is left open where the match is weak. Size values are once, few and many counts, or a class for expanded clones, and some rows have none.

NA | once | TRBJ2-4 | TRBV6-1 | TGTGCCAGCAGTGAGGGGGGTGCGGGAAACATTCAGTACTTC | CASSEGGAGNIQYF
NA | NA | TRBJ2-4 | TRBV28 | TGTGCCAGCAGACCAACAGGAATAGCCAAAAACATTCAGTACTTC | CASRPTGIAKNIQYF
NA | NA | TRBJ2-2 | TRBV7-3 | TGTGCCAGCAGCTTAAGTGCCAGAATAAACACCGGGGAGCTGTTTTTT | CASSLSARINTGELFF
NA | once | TRBJ2-3 | TRBV7-8 | TGTGCCAGCAGCCCGCTGGTTGGCACAGATACGCAGTATTTT | CASSPLVGTDTQYF
TRBD1 | NA | TRBJ1-1 | TRBV5-4 | TGTGCCAGCAGGACAGGGGGCCAATCGAACACTGAAGCTTTCTTT | CASRTGGQSNTEAFF
TRBD1 | NA | TRBJ1-4 | TRBV19 | TGTGCCAGTAGTACCGGGACAGGGGGCGAAAAACTGTTTTTT | CASSTGTGGEKLFF
NA | NA | TRBJ1-3 | TRBV5-5 | TGTGCCAGCAGCTTGGGGGGCTCTGGAAACACCATATATTTT | CASSLGGSGNTIYF
NA | NA | TRBJ1-2 | TRBV7-2 | TGTGCCAGCAGCTTAGGCCGAGGAGGCTATGGCTACACCTTC | CASSLGRGGYGYTF
NA | once | TRBJ2-5 | TRBV11-2 | TGTGCCAGCAGCTTAGGCCAGCTTCAAGAGACCCAGTACTTC | CASSLGQLQETQYF
TRBD2 | NA | TRBJ2-5 | TRBV6-2/TRBV6-3 | TGTGCCAGCAGTTACGGACTAGCGGGAGTAGGGCCGCAAGAGACCCAGTACTTC | CASSYGLAGVGPQETQYF